This T cell receptor beta chain was profiled in a study of blood T cell repertoires in COVID-19. The CDR3 length is 18 residues. Germline lookup yields CDR1 SGHTA and CDR2 FQGNSA. The J segment lost 0 bases and the V segment lost 4 bases, leaving 9 bases of the junction unmatched. Recruitment covered 20 to 25 US areas and drew participants whose ages spanned 18 to 89 years. Cohorts were determined from participant-reported clinical history. Study processing details: Estimates of nucleated cell counts were drawn from the amplification of reference gene primers. Generated by immunoSEQ multiplex PCR, the TCRdb table keeps only in-frame clones and is missing some. V and J calls and clone size follow that table, whereas D and trimming were derived from the DNA. The repertoire holds approximately 160,000 clones, with approximately 82% as singletons.

The TCR originated in a woman aged 45 to 65 in a cohort exposed to, infected with or recovered from COVID-19 (not recorded which). V gene TRBV7-2 combines with J gene TRBJ2-6, with TRBD2 matching over 7 bases. Sequencing was carried out using PBMCs or T cells enriched from blood (not recorded which). In DNA form, the CDR3 reads TGTGCCAGCAGCTCAGGCGGGGGACGGGTCTCTGGGGCCAACGTCCTGACTTTC. Protein product: CASSSGGGRVSGANVLTF.